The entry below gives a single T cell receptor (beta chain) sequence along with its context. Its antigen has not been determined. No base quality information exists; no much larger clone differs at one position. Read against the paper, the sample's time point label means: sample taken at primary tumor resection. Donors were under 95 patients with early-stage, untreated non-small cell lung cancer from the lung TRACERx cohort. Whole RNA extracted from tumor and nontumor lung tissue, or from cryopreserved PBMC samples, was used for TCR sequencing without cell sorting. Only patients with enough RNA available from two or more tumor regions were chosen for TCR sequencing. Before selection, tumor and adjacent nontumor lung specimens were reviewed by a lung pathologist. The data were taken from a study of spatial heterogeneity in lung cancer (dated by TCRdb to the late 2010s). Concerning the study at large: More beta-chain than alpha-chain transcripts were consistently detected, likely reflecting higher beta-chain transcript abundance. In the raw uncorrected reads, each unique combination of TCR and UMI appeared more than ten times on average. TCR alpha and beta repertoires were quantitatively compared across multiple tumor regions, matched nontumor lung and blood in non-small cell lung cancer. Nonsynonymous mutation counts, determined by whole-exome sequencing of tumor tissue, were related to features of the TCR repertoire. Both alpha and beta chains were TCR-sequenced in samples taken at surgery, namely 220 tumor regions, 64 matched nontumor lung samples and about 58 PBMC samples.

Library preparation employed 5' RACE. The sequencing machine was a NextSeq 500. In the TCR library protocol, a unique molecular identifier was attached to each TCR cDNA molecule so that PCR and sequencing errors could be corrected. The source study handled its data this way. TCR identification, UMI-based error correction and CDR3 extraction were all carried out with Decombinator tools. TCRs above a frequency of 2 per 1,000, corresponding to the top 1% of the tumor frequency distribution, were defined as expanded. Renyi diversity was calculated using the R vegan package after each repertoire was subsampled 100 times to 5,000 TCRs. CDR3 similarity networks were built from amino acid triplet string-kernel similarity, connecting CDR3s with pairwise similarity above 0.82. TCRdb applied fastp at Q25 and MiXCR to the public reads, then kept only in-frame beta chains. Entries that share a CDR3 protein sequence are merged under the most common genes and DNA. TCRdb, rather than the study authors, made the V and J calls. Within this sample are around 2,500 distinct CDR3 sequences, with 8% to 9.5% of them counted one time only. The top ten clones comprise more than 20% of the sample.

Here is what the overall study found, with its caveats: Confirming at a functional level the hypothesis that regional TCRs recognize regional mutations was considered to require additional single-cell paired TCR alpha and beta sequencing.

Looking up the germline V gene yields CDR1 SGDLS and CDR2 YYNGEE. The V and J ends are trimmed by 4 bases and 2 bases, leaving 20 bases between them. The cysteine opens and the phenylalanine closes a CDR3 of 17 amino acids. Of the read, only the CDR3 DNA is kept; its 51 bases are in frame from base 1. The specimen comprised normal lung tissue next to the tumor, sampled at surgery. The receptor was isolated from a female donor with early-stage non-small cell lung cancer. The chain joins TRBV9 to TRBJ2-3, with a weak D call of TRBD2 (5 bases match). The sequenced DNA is TGTGCCAGCAGCCCCGAGGGCTTGGGTTTAGTCACAGATACGCAGTATTTT. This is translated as CASSPEGLGLVTDTQYF.